These T cell receptor beta chains were read from a single sample in a study of T cell responses to AZD1222 COVID-19 vaccine. Repertoires were generated with immunoSEQ multiplex PCR, while TCRdb's copy carries only in-frame clones and drops some. Among 60,000 to 90,000 clones listed, roughly 84% were seen once. The material was peripheral blood, obtained 28 days after the second AZD1222 dose. The receptors derive from an adult who received the AZD1222 COVID-19 vaccine. CDR3s include the opening cysteine and the closing phenylalanine or tryptophan. Each record gives: V gene, CDR3 protein.

>TRBV6-6
CASSTAGQSYNEQFF
>TRBV4-3
CASSQDRTGEKLFF
>TRBV19
CASRLTNYNSPLHF
>TRBV9
CASTKRAGDSTYNEQFF
>TRBV4-3
CASSQVTGDQPQHF
>TRBV7-2
CASSFGLAGARTPGELFF
>TRBV30
CAWSVWLGSGANVLTF
>TRBV30
CAWSVASYGYTF
>TRBV4-3
CASSHQTLNTEAFF
>TRBV28
CASTQRPYGYTF
>TRBV6-5
CASRPPTSSGNTIYF
>TRBV5-6
CASSLGVTGVAFF
>TRBV5-3
CARSLGRGIEAQYF
>TRBV9
CASSAGRSGNTIYF
>TRBV28
CASSLFRSRATNEKLFF
>TRBV7-9
CASSFPAGGNEKLFF
>TRBV5-4
CASGSRGSTEAFF
>TRBV20-1
CSVLYTYGYTF
>TRBV27
CASSSRVGAKNIQYF
>TRBV7-9
CASSLTWIQETQYF
>TRBV5-4
CASSTQSSYEQYF
>TRBV4-1
CASSQVRAGVTGELFF
>TRBV30
CAWSLWADNEQFF
>TRBV20-1
CSASTPGRGQPQHF
>TRBV6-5
CASTRTGQNEQYF
>TRBV7-3
CASRSPGPRAYNEQFF
>TRBV28
CASRLWQGATGELFF
>TRBV15
CATSRAGIANTIYF
>TRBV7-2
CASSAGQGASSPLHF